Presented here are 23 T cell receptor beta chains from one specimen sequenced in a study of CD8 T cells in Susac syndrome. Reverse transcription of 0.5 to 1 ug RNA was carried out with random hexamers. TCRdb used MiXCR to reprocess the immunoSEQ multiplex PCR reads, holding one entry per CDR3 protein. The sample includes 100,000 to 150,000 distinct CDR3 sequences, about 95% seen only once; the top ten take more than 0.095%. Sequencing input: CD4+ T cells from PBMCs. The receptors were sampled from a human donor in good health.

The V gene is TRBV5-4, the J gene TRBJ2-5; TRBD2 matches at 15 bases. V shed 4 bases and J 4 bases; nucleotides not matched to a gene: 2. CDR3 size: 15 residues. Germline lookup yields CDR1 SGHNT and CDR2 YYREEE (reference sequence). The CDR3 DNA reads TGTGCCAGCAGCCGGGGACTAGCGGGAGGAGAGACCCAGTACTTC. Amino acids: CASSRGLAGGETQYF.

The chain recombines TRBV7-9 with TRBJ2-1, with D possibly being TRBD1 (5 bases). V was trimmed by 4 bases and J by 7 bases, leaving 17 bases between them. The CDR3 contains 15 residues. Germline-derived CDR1 and CDR2 are SEHNR and FQNEAQ (reference sequence). Here the CDR3 reads CASSYSRVQANEQFF. CDR3 bases: TGTGCCAGCAGCTATTCCCGGGTACAGGCGAATGAGCAGTTCTTC.

The chain employs TRBV28 and TRBJ2-5; D remains unclear. CDR1 and CDR2 from the germline V gene are MDHEN and SYDVKM. V was cut by 10 bases and J by 6 bases, with 15 bases left in between. The CDR3 runs to 12 residues. CDR3 sequence reads: CATRQNEQTQYF. In DNA, the CDR3 is TGTGCCACCAGACAAAATGAGCAGACCCAGTACTTC.

The J gene is TRBJ2-4, the V gene TRBV28; D is unclear. Germline CDR1 MDHEN, CDR2 SYDVKM. Trimming left V 6 bases short and J 6 bases short, with 15 bases between. This CDR3 contains 14 residues. This chain's CDR3 is CASSSGLGPNIQYF. In nucleotides, the CDR3 is TGTGCCAGCAGCTCCGGCCTGGGTCCAAACATTCAGTACTTC.

The chain carries TRBV20-1 and TRBJ1-5; unclear D gene. With 3 bases removed from V and 7 bases from J, the gap between germline ends came to 13 bases. The CDR3 runs to 13 residues. Germline V CDR1 and CDR2: DFQATT, SNEGSKA (reference sequence). For the CDR3, the DNA is TGCAGTGCTAGTTGGGCATTTAGCCAGCCCCAGCATTTT. As protein: CSASWAFSQPQHF.

V and J are TRBV11-2 and TRBJ2-1; TRBD2 aligns across 7 bases. Trimming at V came to 0 bases and at J to 2 bases, leaving 7 bases not matched to a gene. Germline loops: CDR1 SGHAT, CDR2 FQNNGV. The CDR3 is 17 residues long. CDR3 in amino acids: CASSLDLASGPYNEQFF. The CDR3 DNA is TGTGCCAGCAGCTTAGATCTGGCTAGCGGCCCCTACAATGAGCAGTTCTTC.

The V call is TRBV29-1, the J call TRBJ2-2; TRBD2 aligns across 14 bases. Germline trimming cut 7 bases from V and 7 bases from J; bases unmatched to any gene: 5. The CDR3 loop spans 14 amino acids. Germline V gene lookup returns CDR1 SQVTM and CDR2 ANQGSEA. CDR3 loop: CSGGLAGVGGELFF. The CDR3 DNA is TGCAGCGGGGGACTAGCGGGAGTTGGCGGGGAGCTGTTTTTT.

The chain joins TRBV18 to TRBJ2-5; D is perhaps TRBD1 (5 bases). The CDR3 length is 14 residues. V was cut by 4 bases and J by 2 bases, with 11 bases left in between. Germline V CDR1 and CDR2: KGHSH, LQKENI. The DNA for the CDR3 is TGTGCCAGCTCACGACAGAGCGTTCAAGAGACCCAGTACTTC. Its protein is CASSRQSVQETQYF.

The rearrangement uses TRBV5-4 and TRBJ2-7; the match to TRBD2 covers 7 bases. Losses at the gene ends were 0 bases for V and 0 bases for J; bases not matched to a gene: 6. Germline CDR1 SGHNT, CDR2 YYREEE (reference sequence). There are 16 residues in the CDR3. The chain's CDR3 is CASSLGGLGLSYEQYF. DNA for the CDR3: TGTGCCAGCAGCTTGGGAGGACTAGGACTCTCCTACGAGCAGTACTTC.

The rearrangement joins TRBV5-6 to TRBJ1-4; D is ambiguous. The CDR3 loop spans 17 amino acids. V lost 2 bases and J 0 bases, leaving 14 bases between the germline ends. Germline V gene sequence: CDR1 SGHDT, CDR2 YYEEEE. The DNA of the CDR3 is TGTGCCAGCAGCTTAGTCGCGGGGAGAACAACTAATGAAAAACTGTTTTTT. Translated: CASSLVAGRTTNEKLFF. Combining the CDR3 with reference TRBV5-6 and TRBJ1-4 gives the whole variable domain DAGVTQSPTHLIKTRGQQVTLRCSPKSGHDTVSWYQQALGQGPQFIFQYYEEEERQRGNFPDRFSGHQFPNYSSELNVNALLLGDSALYLCASSLVAGRTTNEKLFFGSGTQLSVL.

V and J are TRBV6-1 and TRBJ2-3, with 7 bases matching TRBD2. J gave up 5 bases and V 6 bases, and 17 bases lay outside the gene matches. From germline, CDR1 is MNHNS and CDR2 SASEGT. The CDR3 runs to 17 residues. CDR3 protein: CASSFFPSGTRKDTQYF. DNA of the CDR3: TGTGCCAGCAGCTTTTTCCCTAGCGGTACGAGAAAAGATACGCAGTATTTT.

The chain recombines TRBV6-1 with TRBJ1-1; D possibly corresponds to TRBD1 (5 bases). The ends were cut back, 9 bases at V and 3 bases at J, with 8 bases in the middle. CDR3 size: 11 residues. CDR1 is MNHNS, CDR2 SASEGT, per germline. The CDR3 protein is CASRQYTEAFF. DNA of the CDR3: TGTGCCAGTCGACAGTACACTGAAGCTTTCTTT.

Details on this clonotype: Compared with germline, one end of the junction differs, possibly owing to a read error. The chain combines TRBV7-6 with TRBJ2-7; TRBD1 or TRBD2 may be the D gene (6 bases each). This CDR3 contains 14 residues. Germline V gene data show CDR1 as SGHVS and CDR2 as FNYEAQ. CDR3: CASSLARGPYEQYF. In DNA, the CDR3 is TGTGCCAGCAGCCTAGCCCGGGGGCCATACGAGCAGTACTTC.

This chain connects TRBV3-1 to TRBJ1-4, with TRBD1 as a possible D gene (6 bases). Deletions cut 2 bases from V and 3 bases from J, with 10 bases between. CDR3 length equals 15 residues. The germline gives CDR1 LGHDT, CDR2 YNNKEL (reference sequence). CDR3 nucleotide sequence: TGTGCCAGCAGCCAAAATACAGGGCCTAATGAAAAACTGTTTTTT. This gives the protein CASSQNTGPNEKLFF.

The rearrangement links TRBV2 to TRBJ2-7; 12 bases are a match to TRBD2. V was clipped by 6 bases and J by 2 bases; unmatched bases: 5. Germline V gene sequence: CDR1 SNHLY, CDR2 FYNNEI. The CDR3 runs to 15 residues. CDR3 DNA: TGTGCCAGCAGCACATGGACTAGCGGGGCCTACGAGCAGTACTTC. It codes for CASSTWTSGAYEQYF.

The chain recombines TRBV18 with TRBJ2-7, with D possibly TRBD1 on 5 matching bases. The CDR3 has 14 amino acids. Germline CDR1 is KGHSH and CDR2 is LQKENI. Trimming removed 3 bases at V and 2 bases at J, with 11 bases between. The CDR3 region is CASSPDSLTYEQYF. CDR3 sequence (DNA): TGTGCCAGCTCACCCGACAGCCTAACCTACGAGCAGTACTTC.

The chain is built from TRBV30 and TRBJ2-2, with D hard to call. Trimming stripped 3 bases from V and 5 bases from J, with 7 bases between. The CDR3 is made up of 12 amino acids. The V gene's germline CDR1 is GTSNPN and CDR2 SVGIG (reference sequence). DNA for the CDR3: TGTGCCTGGAGCCACCGGACCGGGGAGCTGTTTTTT. The encoded protein is CAWSHRTGELFF.

V gene TRBV5-1 combines with J gene TRBJ2-7; D tentatively reads TRBD1 or TRBD2 (5 bases each). The V and J ends lost 0 bases and 5 bases respectively, with 6 bases between them. CDR3 length: 12 amino acids. Germline V lookup: CDR1 SGHRS, CDR2 YFSETQ. CDR3 in DNA: TGCGCCAGCAGCTTGGCGGGACACGAGCAGTACTTC. Translation gives CASSLAGHEQYF. The full variable domain, in which reference TRBV5-1 and TRBJ2-7 provide the parts outside the CDR3, is KAGVTQTPRYLIKTRGQQVTLSCSPISGHRSVSWYQQTPGQGLQFLFEYFSETQRNKGNFPGRFSGRQFSNSRSEMNVSTLELGDSALYLCASSLAGHEQYFGPGTRLTVT.

The chain recombines TRBV30 with TRBJ2-2, with D possibly TRBD2 on 6 matching bases. This CDR3 is built from 15 residues. V was trimmed by 6 bases and J by 6 bases, leaving 20 bases between them. Germline CDR1 GTSNPN, CDR2 SVGIG (reference sequence). In DNA form, the CDR3 reads TGTGCCTGTCTAGCGCCGGGAAGACGGCCCGGGGAGCTGTTTTTT. Its translation: CACLAPGRRPGELFF.

V and J are TRBV20-1 and TRBJ2-1, with 7 positions matching TRBD2. The ends lost 1 base at V and 0 bases at J; junction bases unmatched: 3. Germline V CDR1 and CDR2: DFQATT, SNEGSKA (reference sequence). The CDR3 runs to 15 residues. The CDR3 is CSARGAGYSYNEQFF. Written as DNA, the CDR3 is TGCAGTGCTAGAGGAGCGGGATACTCCTACAATGAGCAGTTCTTC.

V and J are TRBV7-2 and TRBJ2-2, with D perhaps being TRBD1 or TRBD2 (5 bases each). V was pared by 5 bases and J by 5 bases, with 18 bases between. This CDR3 contains 16 residues. Germline values: CDR1 SGHTA, CDR2 FQGNSA. CDR3 amino acids: CASSLIRGPGTGELFF. For the CDR3, the DNA is TGTGCCAGCAGCCTAATCCGGGGCCCGGGGACCGGGGAGCTGTTTTTT.

The genes are TRBV2 and TRBJ2-6, with 7 nucleotides matching TRBD1. The CDR3 totals 14 residues. V dropped 9 bases and J dropped 4; count of bases not matched to a gene: 6. Germline CDR1 reads SNHLY; CDR2 reads FYNNEI. CDR3 region: CASKTGAGANVLTF. CDR3 DNA sequence: TGTGCCAGTAAAACAGGGGCGGGGGCCAACGTCCTGACTTTC.

This chain uses TRBV28 with TRBJ2-7; D unresolved. The CDR3 covers 12 residues. Trimming pared 6 bases from V and 3 bases from J, leaving 9 bases between. Per germline, CDR1 MDHEN and CDR2 SYDVKM. Here the CDR3 DNA reads TGTGCCAGCAGCCGGGCCAACTACGAGCAGTACTTC. Protein product: CASSRANYEQYF.